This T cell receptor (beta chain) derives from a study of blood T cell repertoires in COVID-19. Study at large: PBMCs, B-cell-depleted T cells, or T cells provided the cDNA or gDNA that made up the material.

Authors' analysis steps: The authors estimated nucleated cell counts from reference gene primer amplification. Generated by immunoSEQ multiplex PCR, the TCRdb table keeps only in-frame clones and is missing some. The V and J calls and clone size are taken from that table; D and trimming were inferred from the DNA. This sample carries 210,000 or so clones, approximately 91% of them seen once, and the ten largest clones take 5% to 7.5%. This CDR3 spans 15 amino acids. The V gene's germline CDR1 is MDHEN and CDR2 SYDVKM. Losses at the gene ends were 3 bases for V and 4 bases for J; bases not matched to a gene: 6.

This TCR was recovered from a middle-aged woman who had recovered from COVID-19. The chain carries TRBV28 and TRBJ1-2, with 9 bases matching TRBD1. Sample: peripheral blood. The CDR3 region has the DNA TGTGCCAGCAGTTTCGACCTGACAGGGGGCTATGGCTACACCTTC. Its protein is CASSFDLTGGYGYTF.